This TCR beta chain stems from a study of blood T cell repertoires in COVID-19. As for the study in general: Samples came from the United States, Italy and Spain, spanning acute and convalescent COVID-19.

The count of this clone is one. The table came from immunoSEQ multiplex PCR; TCRdb's copy has only in-frame clones and leaves some out. The sample yields some 80,000 clones, roughly four fifths seen once. J lost 1 base, V lost 6 bases, and 9 bases had no gene match. There are 15 residues in the CDR3. Germline-derived CDR1 and CDR2 are MDHEN and SYDVKM. V gene TRBV28 combines with J gene TRBJ2-7, with 7 bases fitting TRBD1. Sequencing used peripheral blood. The TCR comes from a human donor in a cohort sampled during active COVID-19. CDR3 nucleotide sequence: TGTGCCAGCAGGGTGCCGGGACAGAAATCCTACGAGCAGTACTTC. Its translation is CASRVPGQKSYEQYF.